A single sample is the source of the 12 T cell receptor beta chains below, sequenced in a study of CD8 T cells in Susac syndrome. A quantity of roughly 0.5 to 1 ug RNA underwent reverse transcription using random hexamers. MiXCR was run by TCRdb on the immunoSEQ multiplex PCR reads, yielding one entry per CDR3 protein. The sample contains around 170,000 distinct CDR3 sequences, just under 95% of which appear only once. The sequencing sample was made of CD8+ T cells from PBMCs. The receptors were gathered from a human donor with Susac syndrome.

This clonotype has more than one count but fewer than ten. The chain combines TRBV9 with TRBJ2-1; possible D gene TRBD1, 7 bases. The CDR3 runs 13 residues. Trimming cost V 4 bases and J 7 bases, with 12 bases left between them. CDR1 is SGDLS, CDR2 YYNGEE, per germline. CDR3 sequence reads: CASSSQGGNEQFF. In nucleotides, the CDR3 is TGTGCCAGCAGCTCCCAGGGGGGTAATGAGCAGTTCTTC.

V and J are TRBV20-1 and TRBJ2-7, with D perhaps TRBD1 (5 bases). The V end lost 5 bases, the J end lost 1 base, and 21 bases lay between the germline ends. Germline CDR1 DFQATT, CDR2 SNEGSKA (reference sequence). There are 16 residues in the CDR3. Here the CDR3 reads CSAPSPTGQASYEQYF. CDR3 nucleotides: TGCAGTGCTCCTTCTCCCACAGGACAAGCGTCCTACGAGCAGTACTTC.

The V and J genes are TRBV4-1 and TRBJ2-5, with 12 bases fitting TRBD2. The CDR3 length is 17 residues. Per the germline V gene, CDR1 is MGHRA and CDR2 is YSYEKL. The V gene end was trimmed by 3 bases and the J gene end by 5 bases; junction bases not matched to a gene: 10. The CDR3 region has the DNA TGCGCCAGCAGCCACCTCCCGACTAGCGGGAGAATTGAGACCCAGTACTTC. It translates to CASSHLPTSGRIETQYF.

The rearrangement uses TRBV6-5 and TRBJ2-7; 9 bases align to TRBD1. There are 14 residues in the CDR3. Germline-derived CDR1 and CDR2 are MNHEY and SVGAGI. J gave up 4 bases and V 6 bases, and 7 bases lay outside the gene matches. This CDR3 is CASSYRGRIYEQYF. Here the CDR3 DNA reads TGTGCCAGCAGCTACAGGGGGCGAATATACGAGCAGTACTTC.

The rearrangement joins TRBV30 to TRBJ1-2, with 8 positions matching TRBD1. Germline V CDR1 and CDR2: GTSNPN, SVGIG (reference sequence). V shed 1 base and J 6 bases; nucleotides not matched to a gene: 16. This CDR3 region has 17 residues. As DNA, the CDR3 is TGTGCCTGGAGTGGCCGAGACCGGACAGGGATTGAGAATGGCTACACCTTC. Translating it yields CAWSGRDRTGIENGYTF.

The V and J genes are TRBV3-1 and TRBJ1-2; 8 nucleotides agree with TRBD1. The germline V gene has CDR1 LGHDT and CDR2 YNNKEL (reference sequence). The CDR3 totals 15 residues. Trimming removed 1 base from V and 7 bases from J; junction bases left unmatched: 8. CDR3 amino acids: CASSQVGQGAFGYTF. CDR3 nucleotides: TGTGCCAGCAGCCAAGTCGGGCAGGGGGCGTTTGGCTACACCTTC.

The CDR3 spells CSVEDPGRHSYNEQFF. In nucleotides, the CDR3 is TGCAGCGTTGAAGACCCGGGACGGCACTCCTACAATGAGCAGTTCTTC. V usage is TRBV29-1 and J usage is TRBJ2-1, with D perhaps TRBD1 or TRBD2 (5 bases each). The CDR3 has 16 amino acids. The germline CDR1 and CDR2 sequences are SQVTM and ANQGSEA. V was pared by 0 bases and J by 0 bases, with 12 bases between.

This chain links TRBV13 with TRBJ2-1, with 8 bases fitting TRBD2. Trimming at V came to 5 bases and at J to 8 bases, leaving 11 bases not matched to a gene. The CDR3 is 15 residues long. From germline, CDR1 is PRHDT and CDR2 FYEKMQ (reference sequence). The CDR3 protein is CASSGGAGGRDEQFF. CDR3 sequence (DNA): TGTGCCAGCAGCGGCGGGGCGGGGGGCCGCGATGAGCAGTTCTTC.

The chain links TRBV5-1 to TRBJ2-1, with TRBD2 matching over 12 bases. The CDR3 runs to 18 residues. V shed 0 bases, J shed 9 bases, and the junction held 13 bases outside the gene matches. Germline CDR1 is SGHRS and CDR2 is YFSETQ. CDR3 DNA: TGCGCCAGCAGCTTGGCGTCTAGCGGGGGGGCCCGGTTAGGTGAGCAGTTCTTC. It translates to CASSLASSGGARLGEQFF.

A single count supports this clonotype. The chain carries TRBV29-1 and TRBJ2-7, with 9 bases lining up with TRBD1. The CDR3 has 13 amino acids. From germline, CDR1 is SQVTM and CDR2 ANQGSEA. V trimming: 4 bases; J trimming: 3 bases; junction bases outside the gene matches: 4. CDR3 in amino acids: CSVADRGFYEQYF. DNA for the CDR3: TGCAGCGTTGCCGACAGGGGGTTCTACGAGCAGTACTTC.

This chain links TRBV4-1 with TRBJ2-3; D uncertain. The CDR3 has 14 amino acids. The germline V and J ends were trimmed by 0 bases and 1 base, with 5 bases remaining between them. Looked up from germline, CDR1 is MGHRA and CDR2 is YSYEKL. CDR3 DNA: TGCGCCAGCAGCCAAGACGCGGGCACAGATACGCAGTATTTT. This gives the protein CASSQDAGTDTQYF.

This clonotype has just one count. V is TRBV7-9 and J is TRBJ1-2, with D tentatively TRBD1 (5 bases). CDR1 and CDR2 (germline): SEHNR, FQNEAQ (reference sequence). The V end lost 1 base, the J end lost 8 bases, and 14 bases lay between the germline ends. This CDR3 has 14 residues. CDR3 bases: TGTGCCAGCAGCTTAGTAACCGGGGCGGAGGGCTACACCTTC. Protein: CASSLVTGAEGYTF.